This T cell receptor (beta chain) was sequenced for a study of Ad26.COV2.S vaccination and SARS-CoV-2 variants. Looking at the study overall: Donor allocation was to the COV1001 Ad26.COV2.S trial arm. Ad26.COV2.S shots went into the muscle once or twice, 56 days apart. Study-wide points: Researchers cautioned that TCR breadth and depth analyses may have underestimated total T cell responses.

Produced via immunoSEQ multiplex PCR; TCRdb's table is partial and in-frame only. Found here are about 680,000 clones, approximately 88% of them singletons; the top ten hold roughly 1.5%. Note on this clone: What it recognizes is unknown.

There are 13 residues in the CDR3. Trimming removed 5 bases at V and 7 bases at J, with 9 bases between. CDR1 SGHAT and CDR2 FQDESV come from the germline V gene (reference sequence). Described treatment: 15 to 20 received Ad26.COV2.S at low or high dose, single or two shots; 5 received placebo; per-sample allocation not given. Vaccine and placebo recipients were sampled on day 63 after the first injection. What was given as vaccine was an Ad26 vector encoding Wuhan-strain SARS-CoV-2 spike. This receptor was obtained from a person aged 18-65 years who received the Ad26.COV2.S COVID-19 vaccine or a placebo. The chain recombines TRBV11-1 with TRBJ1-6, with D maybe TRBD1 (5 bases). The material was peripheral blood, obtained in a trial of Ad26.COV2.S vaccine versus placebo. The CDR3 sequence: CASSHGGNSPLHF. In DNA, the CDR3 is TGTGCCAGCAGCCACGGGGGGAATTCACCCCTCCACTTT.